Listed here are 13 T cell receptor beta chains from one sample, sequenced in a study of radiotherapy plus CTLA-4 blockade in lung cancer. Sequencing was performed with immunoSEQ multiplex PCR; in TCRdb, only in-frame clones are kept and a portion is missing. The sample comprises some 92,000 clones, 82% of which are singletons, and about 3.5% rests with the top ten. Sequenced material: peripheral blood, taken from a patient treated with radiotherapy plus ipilimumab. These receptor sequences come from a human donor with non-small cell lung cancer who had a partial response to radiotherapy plus ipilimumab.

The genes are TRBV18 and TRBJ2-3; D perhaps matches TRBD2 (6 bases). CDR1 and CDR2 (germline): KGHSH, LQKENI. The CDR3 consists of 16 residues. V was clipped by 3 bases and J by 4 bases, with 17 bases between them. CDR3 bases: TGTGCCAGCTCACCCAAGGCGGGATCAGGGCCAGATACGCAGTATTTT. This gives the protein CASSPKAGSGPDTQYF.

The chain recombines TRBV5-1 with TRBJ2-7, with D maybe TRBD1 (6 bases). The CDR3 has 14 amino acids. Trimming stripped 2 bases from V and 0 bases from J, with 9 bases between. Germline values: CDR1 SGHRS, CDR2 YFSETQ. CDR3: CASSFTGSSYEQYF. In nucleotides, the CDR3 is TGCGCCAGCAGCTTTACAGGGAGCTCCTACGAGCAGTACTTC. The whole variable domain, remainder taken from reference TRBV5-1 and TRBJ2-7, is KAGVTQTPRYLIKTRGQQVTLSCSPISGHRSVSWYQQTPGQGLQFLFEYFSETQRNKGNFPGRFSGRQFSNSRSEMNVSTLELGDSALYLCASSFTGSSYEQYFGPGTRLTVT.

A word on this clone: One junction end does not reproduce the germline sequence, and a read error may be involved. V usage is TRBV9 and J usage is TRBJ2-5; maybe TRBD2 (7 bases). Germline V gene lookup returns CDR1 SGDLS and CDR2 YYNGEE. CDR3 length equals 14 residues. The CDR3 nucleotides read TGTGCCAGCGGCGTAGGGGGGGGGAGTGAGACCCAGTACTTC. Protein product: CASGVGGGSETQYF.

This chain joins TRBV27 and TRBJ2-1; 8 bases line up with TRBD2. V lost 5 bases to trimming and J lost 2 bases; unmatched junction nucleotides: 5. Germline-derived CDR1 and CDR2 are MNHEY and SMNVEV (reference sequence). This CDR3 region has 15 residues. CDR3: CASSPGLGTYNEQFF. The CDR3 DNA follows: TGTGCCAGCAGTCCGGGACTAGGGACCTACAATGAGCAGTTCTTC.

This rearrangement joins TRBV9 to TRBJ2-2; TRBD2 matches 8 bases. J lost 5 bases, V lost 1 base, and 4 bases had no gene match. Looked up from germline, CDR1 is SGDLS and CDR2 is YYNGEE. This CDR3 has 15 amino acids. CDR3 sequence reads: CASSVSGSLTGELFF. CDR3 sequence (DNA): TGTGCCAGCAGCGTAAGCGGGAGTTTAACCGGGGAGCTGTTTTTT. Based on the CDR3 plus reference TRBV9 and TRBJ2-2, the full variable domain is DSGVTQTPKHLITATGQRVTLRCSPRSGDLSVYWYQQSLDQGLQFLIQYYNGEERAKGNILERFSAQQFPDLHSELNLSSLELGDSALYFCASSVSGSLTGELFFGEGSRLTVL.

V and J are TRBV11-3 and TRBJ1-1, with TRBD1 matching over 11 bases. Germline V gives CDR1 SGHNT, CDR2 YENEEA. The CDR3 runs to 14 residues. The V segment lost 4 bases and the J segment 4 bases; nucleotides outside the gene matches: 2. The CDR3 protein is CASSSGTGGTEAFF. The DNA of the CDR3 is TGTGCCAGCAGCTCCGGGACAGGGGGCACTGAAGCTTTCTTT.

The rearrangement links TRBV19 to TRBJ2-7; the match to TRBD2 covers 7 bases. This CDR3 is built from 16 residues. The trim removed 0 bases at V and 2 bases at J, leaving 7 bases unmatched. The germline gives CDR1 LNHDA, CDR2 SQIVND (reference sequence). CDR3: CASSIEAGEEAYEQYF. The CDR3 DNA sequence: TGTGCCAGTAGTATAGAGGCGGGGGAGGAAGCCTACGAGCAGTACTTC.

The chain recombines TRBV7-8 with TRBJ2-1, with a possible D match to TRBD2 (5 bases). CDR1 SGHVS and CDR2 FQNEAQ come from the germline V gene. Trimming pared 3 bases from V and 4 bases from J, leaving 10 bases between. The CDR3 length is 14 residues. CDR3 nucleotide sequence: TGTGCCAGCAGCTTCTTAACTAGTTACAATGAGCAGTTCTTC. Translation: CASSFLTSYNEQFF.

CDR3 nucleotides: TGTGCCAGCAGTTTGAGGAAAAGCAATCAGCCCCAGCATTTT. Residues: CASSLRKSNQPQHF. The genes are TRBV28 and TRBJ1-5, with D unresolved. Trimming cost V 3 bases and J 1 base, with 7 bases left between them. The CDR3 has 14 residues. Germline assignment: CDR1 MDHEN and CDR2 SYDVKM.

The chain combines TRBV27 with TRBJ2-6; 8 positions match TRBD1. Germline-derived CDR1 and CDR2 are MNHEY and SMNVEV (reference sequence). With V trimmed by 2 bases and J by 0 bases, 12 bases remained unmatched. The CDR3 runs to 20 residues. The CDR3 region is CASSLRIQGAYSSGANVLTF. The CDR3 bases are TGTGCCAGCAGTTTACGGATTCAGGGGGCTTATAGCTCTGGGGCCAACGTCCTGACTTTC.

The rearrangement uses TRBV18 and TRBJ1-1; D perhaps matches TRBD1 (6 bases). The CDR3 contains 16 residues. Germline CDR1 reads KGHSH; CDR2 reads LQKENI. V was trimmed by 8 bases and J by 3 bases, leaving 22 bases between them. The CDR3 DNA reads as TGTGCCAGCCATAAGGGCTCCGGGGGGCGCGACACTGAAGCTTTCTTT. It translates to CASHKGSGGRDTEAFF.

This clone showed up just a few times. The chain joins TRBV28 to TRBJ2-5, with 12 bases lining up with TRBD2. Germline loops: CDR1 MDHEN, CDR2 SYDVKM. The V and J ends lost 1 base and 3 bases, in that order; junction bases with no gene match: 0. The CDR3 has 15 amino acids. CDR3 sequence (DNA): TGTGCCAGCAGTTTATCTAGCGGGAGGGAAGAGACCCAGTACTTC. Its translation: CASSLSSGREETQYF.

A single count supports this clone. This chain links TRBV27 with TRBJ2-2; D gene unclear. The CDR3 runs 17 residues. The V end lost 8 bases, the J end lost 3 bases, and 22 bases lay between the germline ends. Germline V gene sequence: CDR1 MNHEY, CDR2 SMNVEV (reference sequence). This CDR3 reads CASSLGSKRGDTGELFF. CDR3 in DNA: TGTGCCAGCTCCCTCGGAAGCAAACGAGGTGACACCGGGGAGCTGTTTTTT.